Following are 13 T cell receptor beta chains from one sample sequenced in a study of T cell responses to AZD1222 COVID-19 vaccine. The method was immunoSEQ multiplex PCR; TCRdb's version includes in-frame clones alone and lacks a portion of them. The data show some 170,000 clones, 92% seen once. The sequencing used peripheral blood, collected 28 days after the second AZD1222 dose. These receptors all stem from an adult who received the AZD1222 COVID-19 vaccine.

The V call is TRBV6-2 or TRBV6-3, the J call TRBJ2-1; tentatively, D is TRBD1 (6 bases). The V end lost 4 bases, the J end lost 4 bases, and 11 bases lay between the germline ends. CDR3 length equals 14 residues. Germline loops: CDR1 MNHEY, CDR2 SVGEGT. DNA for the CDR3: TGTGCCAGCAGTTTACGACAGGCGTACAATGAGCAGTTCTTC. Translating gives CASSLRQAYNEQFF.

The V call is TRBV5-5, the J call TRBJ2-7; 7 positions agree with TRBD1. The CDR3 covers 15 residues. J gave up 1 base and V 0 bases, and 4 bases lay outside the gene matches. Germline V lookup: CDR1 SGHKS, CDR2 YYEKEE (reference sequence). CDR3: CASSLAGDSSYEQYF. The CDR3 nucleotides read TGTGCCAGCAGCTTGGCTGGGGACAGTTCCTACGAGCAGTACTTC.

V is TRBV28 and J is TRBJ1-2; D gene ambiguous. Germline V gene lookup returns CDR1 MDHEN and CDR2 SYDVKM. This CDR3 has 14 amino acids. V was pared by 2 bases and J by 0 bases, with 7 bases between. The CDR3 sequence is CASSLIQSNYGYTF. CDR3 sequence (DNA): TGTGCCAGCAGTTTAATCCAGTCTAACTATGGCTACACCTTC.

A few counts support this clone. Within the sample, other DNA sequences also encode this same CDR3. The V call is TRBV3-1 (or the pseudogene TRBV3-2), the J call TRBJ1-2; 9 bases match TRBD1. The ends lost 1 base at V and 4 bases at J; junction bases unmatched: 1. Germline-derived CDR1 and CDR2 are LGHDT and YNNKEL (reference sequence). The CDR3 consists of 14 residues. The CDR3: CASSQGQGGYGYTF. In nucleotides, the CDR3 is TGTGCCAGCAGCCAAGGACAGGGGGGCTATGGCTACACCTTC.

This clone was seen just once. The rearrangement uses TRBV27 and TRBJ1-4, with D perhaps TRBD1 (6 bases). Germline V CDR1 and CDR2: MNHEY, SMNVEV (reference sequence). CDR3 length: 13 residues. Trimming pared 8 bases from V and 2 bases from J, leaving 9 bases between. The CDR3 region is CASGTRTNEKLFF. CDR3 in DNA: TGTGCCAGCGGGACACGGACTAATGAAAAACTGTTTTTT.

The chain joins TRBV10-1 to TRBJ1-4; no reliable D call. Germline V gene lookup returns CDR1 WNHNN and CDR2 SYGVQD (reference sequence). V was pared by 8 bases and J by 8 bases, with 21 bases between. The CDR3 is 15 residues long. CDR3 coding DNA: TGCGCCAGCCCACGGGATGGAGGAATTCAGGAAAAACTGTTTTTT. This codes for CASPRDGGIQEKLFF.

The chain employs TRBV29-1 and TRBJ1-1; D remains ambiguous. Germline V gene sequence: CDR1 SQVTM, CDR2 ANQGSEA. The CDR3 runs to 12 residues. Trimming cost V 1 base and J 1 base, with 4 bases left between them. The CDR3 spells CSVEAENTEAFF. The CDR3 DNA follows: TGCAGCGTTGAAGCTGAGAACACTGAAGCTTTCTTT.

The V gene is TRBV6-5, the J gene TRBJ1-5; a weak D match, TRBD1 (6 bases). Trimming stripped 5 bases from V and 7 bases from J, with 18 bases between. This CDR3 comprises 15 residues. CDR1 is MNHEY, CDR2 SVGAGI, per germline. DNA for the CDR3: TGTGCCAGCAGTCCCACAGGGTACCCTGTGCAGCCCCAGCATTTT. It is translated as CASSPTGYPVQPQHF.

This clone was recorded once. V is TRBV30 and J is TRBJ1-1; D is undetermined. The CDR3 totals 13 residues. Germline CDR1 GTSNPN, CDR2 SVGIG (reference sequence). The V end lost 1 base, the J end lost 4 bases, and 10 bases lay between the germline ends. The CDR3 DNA follows: TGTGCCTGGAGTGGTCAGCCAGCCACTGAAGCTTTCTTT. Protein product: CAWSGQPATEAFF. Filled out from reference TRBV30 and TRBJ1-1, the complete variable domain reads SQTIHQWPATLVQPVGSPLSLECTVEGTSNPNLYWYRQAAGRGLQLLFYSVGIGQISSEVPQNLSASRPQDRQFILSSKKLLLSDSGFYLCAWSGQPATEAFFGQGTRLTVV.

The chain couples TRBV11-2 to TRBJ2-2; D might be TRBD1 or TRBD2, each matching 5 bases. This CDR3 region has 15 residues. The germline V gene encodes CDR1 SGHAT and CDR2 FQNNGV. V gave up 5 bases and J gave up 6 bases, with 16 bases separating them. The chain's CDR3 is CASSAGGRGAGELFF. The CDR3 DNA reads as TGTGCCAGCAGCGCAGGTGGCCGAGGGGCCGGGGAGCTGTTTTTT.

The chain joins TRBV7-6 to TRBJ2-7; D possibly corresponds to TRBD2 (6 bases). Trimming removed 2 bases from V and 2 bases from J, with 13 bases in between. The germline V gene has CDR1 SGHVS and CDR2 FNYEAQ. There are 15 residues in the CDR3. The CDR3 loop is CASSLTSGVPYEQYF. For the CDR3, the DNA is TGTGCCAGCAGCTTAACGTCGGGGGTACCCTACGAGCAGTACTTC.

This clone was seen just once. The chain joins TRBV6-1 to TRBJ1-4; D remains ambiguous. This CDR3 contains 15 residues. Trimming left V 0 bases short and J 3 bases short, with 8 bases between. Germline V lookup: CDR1 MNHNS, CDR2 SASEGT. The CDR3 sequence: CASSEADGSNEKLFF. CDR3 coding DNA: TGTGCCAGCAGTGAAGCAGACGGCTCTAATGAAAAACTGTTTTTT.

The V call is TRBV19, the J call TRBJ1-2, with a weak D call TRBD1 (5 bases). The CDR3 is 17 residues long. V lost 5 bases to trimming and J lost 8 bases, with 27 bases between them. The V gene's germline CDR1 is LNHDA and CDR2 SQIVND (reference sequence). The CDR3 DNA sequence: TGTGCCAGTAGTGCCGCCCCCACAGGAGAACGTGTACAGGGCTACACCTTC. Translating gives CASSAAPTGERVQGYTF.